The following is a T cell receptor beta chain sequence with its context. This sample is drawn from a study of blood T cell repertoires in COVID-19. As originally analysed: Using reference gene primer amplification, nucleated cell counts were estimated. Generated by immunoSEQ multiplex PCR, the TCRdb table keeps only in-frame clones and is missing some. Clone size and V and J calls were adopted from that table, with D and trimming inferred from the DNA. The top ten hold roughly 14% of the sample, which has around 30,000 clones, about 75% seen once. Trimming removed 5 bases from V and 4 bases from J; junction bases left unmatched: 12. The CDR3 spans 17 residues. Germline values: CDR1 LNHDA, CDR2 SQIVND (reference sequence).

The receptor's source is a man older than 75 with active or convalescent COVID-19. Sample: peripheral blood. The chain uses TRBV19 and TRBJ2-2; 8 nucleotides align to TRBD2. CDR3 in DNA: TGTGCCAGTAGTCTTCCACAGGGCCGGGGGGGCACCGGGGAGCTGTTTTTT. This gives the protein CASSLPQGRGGTGELFF.